Below are 23 T cell receptor beta chains sequenced from a single sample in a study of OX40 agonist ivuxolimab in advanced cancers. Assay used: immunoSEQ multiplex PCR; TCRdb lists only in-frame clones, some missing. The table shows about 91,000 clones, with approximately 90% occurring only once. The material was CD4+ or CD8+ T cells sorted from blood, obtained in a trial of the OX40 agonist ivuxolimab. All receptors derive from an adult with an advanced solid tumor such as melanoma, head and neck, liver or kidney cancer.

This clone came up many times. This chain links TRBV2 with TRBJ2-7; 10 nucleotides line up with TRBD2. In germline, CDR1 is SNHLY, CDR2 FYNNEI. The CDR3 has 15 residues. V trimming: 7 bases; J trimming: 6 bases; junction bases outside the gene matches: 12. The CDR3 sequence: CASKPQPAGGGEQYF. For the CDR3, the DNA is TGTGCCAGCAAACCCCAGCCAGCGGGAGGGGGCGAGCAGTACTTC.

Written as DNA, the CDR3 is TGCGCCAGCAGCCAAGGACAGGTCCTGTCCGAGCAGTACTTC. Protein sequence: CASSQGQVLSEQYF. The V and J genes are TRBV5-1 and TRBJ2-7, with TRBD1 matching over 7 bases. V shed 4 bases and J 6 bases; nucleotides not matched to a gene: 10. This CDR3 has 14 amino acids. Per germline, CDR1 SGHRS and CDR2 YFSETQ.

The chain is built from TRBV6-1 and TRBJ2-1; maybe TRBD2 (5 bases). The V gene's germline CDR1 is MNHNS and CDR2 SASEGT. The V end was cut by 7 bases, the J end by 1 base, with 14 bases between. The CDR3 is made up of 15 amino acids. CDR3 amino acids: CASNLDGVSYNEQFF. The DNA of the CDR3 is TGTGCCAGCAACTTGGACGGGGTTTCCTACAATGAGCAGTTCTTC.

The chain combines TRBV15 with TRBJ2-1; no definite D call. CDR3 length: 15 amino acids. Germline V gene sequence: CDR1 LNHNV, CDR2 YYDKDF (reference sequence). V shed 0 bases and J shed 4 bases, with 10 bases lying between them. The DNA of the CDR3 is TGTGCCACCAGCAGAGATCCCCAAAAATACAATGAGCAGTTCTTC. It translates to CATSRDPQKYNEQFF.

The rearrangement links TRBV11-2 to TRBJ2-7; TRBD1 matches 7 bases. Germline CDR1 and CDR2: SGHAT and FQNNGV. The CDR3 covers 15 residues. Trimming cost V 1 base and J 2 bases; bases outside gene matches: 5. The CDR3, as DNA: TGTGCCAGCAGCTTAGGGGGGACAGAGACCTACGAGCAGTACTTC. Translation: CASSLGGTETYEQYF.

The gene calls are TRBV5-4 and TRBJ1-1; possibly TRBD1 for D (6 bases). The CDR3 runs 16 residues. V gave up 0 bases and J gave up 0 bases, with 12 bases separating them. Germline V lookup: CDR1 SGHNT, CDR2 YYREEE (reference sequence). The CDR3 DNA sequence: TGTGCCAGCAGCTTGGGAGGGAGGGGGATGAACACTGAAGCTTTCTTT. Amino acids: CASSLGGRGMNTEAFF.

V is TRBV11-3 and J is TRBJ2-2; 8 nucleotides align to TRBD2. The V and J ends lost 1 base and 2 bases, in that order; junction bases with no gene match: 3. The CDR3 is 16 amino acids. The germline V gene encodes CDR1 SGHNT and CDR2 YENEEA. CDR3: CASSLGLAGNTGELFF. The CDR3 DNA is TGTGCCAGCAGCTTAGGGCTAGCGGGCAACACCGGGGAGCTGTTTTTT.

This rearrangement joins TRBV5-1 to TRBJ2-7; no firm D call. Germline V gives CDR1 SGHRS, CDR2 YFSETQ. The CDR3 is 14 residues long. The V and J ends lost 3 bases and 2 bases respectively, with 12 bases between them. In DNA, the CDR3 is TGCGCCAGCAGCTACAACGACCCCGCCTACGAGCAGTACTTC. It specifies CASSYNDPAYEQYF.

The chain recombines TRBV28 with TRBJ2-7; 9 nucleotides line up with TRBD2. The CDR3 is made up of 15 amino acids. The ends lost 6 bases at V and 5 bases at J; junction bases unmatched: 11. Germline V gives CDR1 MDHEN, CDR2 SYDVKM. The CDR3 spells CASSHTLTSGNEQYF. The CDR3 bases are TGTGCCAGCAGCCATACGTTGACTAGCGGCAACGAGCAGTACTTC.

This chain links TRBV6-9 with TRBJ2-6, with D possibly being TRBD2 (5 bases). The germline gives CDR1 MNHGY, CDR2 SVAAGI. Trimming removed 4 bases from V and 2 bases from J, with 12 bases in between. This CDR3 region has 16 residues. The CDR3 region has the DNA TGTGCCAGCAGTTCCGTCGAGGGAACTGGGGCCAACGTCCTGACTTTC. Protein: CASSSVEGTGANVLTF.

This clone was found a few times. J is TRBJ1-2 and V is TRBV5-1; 8 bases are shared with TRBD1. CDR1 and CDR2 from the germline V gene are SGHRS and YFSETQ. Trimming removed 2 bases from V and 9 bases from J; junction bases left unmatched: 12. This CDR3 comprises 15 residues. The CDR3 is CASSFGRGLGESYTF. CDR3 nucleotides: TGCGCCAGCAGCTTTGGCAGGGGGCTCGGTGAGAGCTACACCTTC.

The rearrangement uses TRBV19 and TRBJ2-5; 12 nucleotides line up with TRBD2. The CDR3 loop spans 16 amino acids. The V segment lost 4 bases and the J segment 0 bases; nucleotides outside the gene matches: 3. CDR1 is LNHDA, CDR2 SQIVND, per germline (reference sequence). CDR3 amino acids: CASSKTSGSHQETQYF. The CDR3 region has the DNA TGTGCCAGTAGTAAGACTAGCGGGAGCCACCAAGAGACCCAGTACTTC.

The J gene is TRBJ1-1, the V gene TRBV5-8; 12 positions agree with TRBD1. Germline V gene sequence: CDR1 SGHTS, CDR2 YDEGEE. Germline trimming cut 3 bases from V and 0 bases from J; bases unmatched to any gene: 3. The CDR3 runs to 16 residues. CDR3 protein: CASSSGTGGVNTEAFF. For the CDR3, the DNA is TGTGCCAGCAGCTCCGGGACAGGGGGCGTGAACACTGAAGCTTTCTTT. Full variable domain (missing parts from reference TRBV5-8 and TRBJ1-1): EAGVTQSPTHLIKTRGQQATLRCSPISGHTSVYWYQQALGLGLQFLLWYDEGEERNRGNFPPRFSGRQFPNYSSELNVNALELEDSALYLCASSSGTGGVNTEAFFGQGTRLTVV.

V is TRBV11-3 and J is TRBJ2-3; tentatively, D is TRBD2 (6 bases). The ends were cut back, 1 base at V and 0 bases at J, with 8 bases in the middle. CDR1 and CDR2 (germline): SGHNT, YENEEA. CDR3 size: 15 residues. CDR3: CASSLAGTSTDTQYF. CDR3 bases: TGTGCCAGCAGCTTAGCCGGGACTAGCACAGATACGCAGTATTTT.

The CDR3 loop reads CASSLVIREGTDTQYF. The CDR3 DNA reads as TGTGCCAGCAGCTTAGTGATCCGGGAGGGCACAGATACGCAGTATTTT. The rearrangement uses TRBV11-3 and TRBJ2-3, with TRBD2 matching 7 bases. With V trimmed by 1 base and J by 1 base, 5 bases remained unmatched. Germline CDR1 is SGHNT and CDR2 is YENEEA. The CDR3 loop spans 16 amino acids.

The chain couples TRBV7-8 to TRBJ1-3; D uncertain. This CDR3 has 12 amino acids. Germline CDR1 reads SGHVS; CDR2 reads FQNEAQ. V was cut by 4 bases and J by 3 bases, with 4 bases left in between. The CDR3, as DNA: TGTGCCAGCAGCTCATATGGAAACACCATATATTTT. It translates to CASSSYGNTIYF.

The genes are TRBV18 and TRBJ2-3; 15 bases align to TRBD2. This CDR3 is 17 amino acids long. Germline values: CDR1 KGHSH, CDR2 LQKENI. The junction had 2 bases not matched to a gene; V was cut back by 1 base and J by 3 bases. The CDR3 DNA sequence: TGTGCCAGCTCACCACGGGGACTAGCGGGAGGAACAGATACGCAGTATTTT. Protein sequence: CASSPRGLAGGTDTQYF.

The rearrangement links TRBV10-2 to TRBJ2-1, with 8 bases aligning to TRBD2. V was pared by 3 bases and J by 9 bases, with 10 bases of the junction left unmatched. The CDR3 covers 15 residues. Germline lookup yields CDR1 WSHSY and CDR2 SAAADI. This chain's CDR3 is CASSEPGLGSPEQFF. The CDR3 DNA sequence: TGCGCCAGCAGTGAACCGGGACTAGGGTCCCCTGAGCAGTTCTTC.

This sequence joins TRBV11-3 and TRBJ2-1; 10 nucleotides line up with TRBD1. V shed 8 bases and J 3 bases; nucleotides not matched to a gene: 13. This CDR3 comprises 17 residues. Germline assignment: CDR1 SGHNT and CDR2 YENEEA. The CDR3 region is CASQLTVGDRGYNEQFF. DNA of the CDR3: TGTGCCAGCCAGCTTACCGTCGGGGACAGGGGCTACAATGAGCAGTTCTTC. Full variable domain (missing parts from reference TRBV11-3 and TRBJ2-1): EAGVVQSPRYKIIEKKQPVAFWCNPISGHNTLYWYLQNLGQGPELLIRYENEEAVDDSQLPKDRFSAERLKGVDSTLKIQPAELGDSAVYLCASQLTVGDRGYNEQFFGPGTRLTVL.

The chain has TRBV6-5 and TRBJ1-1; D is unresolved. Germline V gene sequence: CDR1 MNHEY, CDR2 SVGAGI. The CDR3 length is 13 residues. Trimming took off 2 bases at V and 3 bases at J, with 7 bases between the two ends. CDR3 amino acids: CASSYRAYTEAFF. As DNA, the CDR3 is TGTGCCAGCAGTTACAGGGCTTACACTGAAGCTTTCTTT.

The chain employs TRBV7-2 and TRBJ1-2, with D maybe TRBD1 (5 bases). The CDR3 extends over 13 amino acids. The germline V gene has CDR1 SGHTA and CDR2 FQGNSA. The V end lost 2 bases, the J end lost 4 bases, and 8 bases lay between the germline ends. CDR3 bases: TGTGCCAGCAGCTTATCAGGGATCTATGGCTACACCTTC. This sequence encodes CASSLSGIYGYTF.

This chain joins TRBV10-3 and TRBJ2-7; D not resolved. Germline CDR1 is ENHRY and CDR2 is SYGVKD. This CDR3 has 15 amino acids. V lost 10 bases to trimming and J lost 3 bases, with 22 bases between them. CDR3 sequence (DNA): TGTGCCACCGCGACATCCCTCTCCTCCGTCTACGAGCAGTACTTC. Encoded protein: CATATSLSSVYEQYF.

The chain employs TRBV5-5 and TRBJ2-1, with D unresolved. This CDR3 region has 13 residues. The V end lost 1 base, the J end lost 7 bases, and 9 bases lay between the germline ends. Germline CDR1 and CDR2: SGHKS and YYEKEE (reference sequence). The CDR3 DNA is TGTGCCAGCAGCTTGCAGGCAGAGAATGAGCAGTTCTTC. As protein: CASSLQAENEQFF.